The clone carrying this T cell receptor (beta chain) has a handful of counts. The antigen remains unidentified. PCR was performed a second time for about 7 to 11 cycles using a sample-barcoded 5' primer and a J-beta primer mix. One entry per CDR3 protein results from TCRdb running MiXCR on the 5' RACE reads. Of around 710,000 distinct CDR3 sequences in the sample, around 46% are singletons; the top ten hold about 20%. Trimming pared 1 base from V and 3 bases from J, leaving 9 bases between. Germline V gene sequence: CDR1 DFQATT, CDR2 SNEGSKA (reference sequence). CDR3 length equals 13 residues. Each donor supplied approximately 10 milliliters of peripheral blood. This record belongs to a study of blood T cells in healthy people across ages. Study findings and constraints: CMV status of donors was unknown, possibly confounding expanded clonotype changes. Diversity was higher, and naive CD4+ cells more numerous, in long-lived donors than in aged donors.

The sequenced material came from blood. The receptor was derived from a woman aged 55-70 years in good health. J is TRBJ1-1 and V is TRBV20-1, with a possible D match to TRBD1 (6 bases). The CDR3 sequence is CSARAQGDTEAFF. CDR3 DNA sequence: TGCAGTGCTAGAGCACAGGGTGACACTGAAGCTTTCTTT.